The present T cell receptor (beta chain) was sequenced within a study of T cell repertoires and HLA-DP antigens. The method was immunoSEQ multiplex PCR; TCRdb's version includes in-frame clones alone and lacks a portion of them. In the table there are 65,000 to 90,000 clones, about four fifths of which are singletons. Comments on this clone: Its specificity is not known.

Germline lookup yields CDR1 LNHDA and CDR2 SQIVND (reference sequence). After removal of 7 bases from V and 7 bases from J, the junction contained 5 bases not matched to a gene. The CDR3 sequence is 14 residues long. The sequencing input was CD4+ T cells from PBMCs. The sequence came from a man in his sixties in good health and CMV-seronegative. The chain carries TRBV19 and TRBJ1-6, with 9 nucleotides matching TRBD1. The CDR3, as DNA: TGTGCCAGTAATTCACAGGGGGCGAATTCACCCCTCCACTTT. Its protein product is CASNSQGANSPLHF.